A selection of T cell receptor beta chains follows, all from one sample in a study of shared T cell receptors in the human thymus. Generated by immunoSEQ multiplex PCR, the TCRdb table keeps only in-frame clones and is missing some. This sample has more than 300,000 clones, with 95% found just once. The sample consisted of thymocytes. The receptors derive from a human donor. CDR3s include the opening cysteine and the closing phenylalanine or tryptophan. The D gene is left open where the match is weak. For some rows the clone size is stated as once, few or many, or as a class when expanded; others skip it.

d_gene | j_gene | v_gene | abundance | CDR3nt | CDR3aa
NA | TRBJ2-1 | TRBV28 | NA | TGTGCCAGCAACCTGGGCGGCACTTCTCTCAATGAGCAGTTCTTC | CASNLGGTSLNEQFF
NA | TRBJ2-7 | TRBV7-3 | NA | TGTGCCAGCAGCCCCACATCACGGACGGATTCCTACGAGCAGTACTTC | CASSPTSRTDSYEQYF
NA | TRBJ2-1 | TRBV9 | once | TGTGCCAGCAGCGCCCCGGGGTTGGCTAGGGCAGGTACCCCCTCTCGGATCAATGAGCAGTTCTTC | CASSAPGLARAGTPSRINEQFF
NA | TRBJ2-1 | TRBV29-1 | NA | TGCAGCGTAGGCGGGATTGGGCCCTACAATGAGCAGTTCTTC | CSVGGIGPYNEQFF
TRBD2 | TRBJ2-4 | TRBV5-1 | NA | TGCGCCAGCAGCTCGGGCCGGGAGGTTATAGACATTCAGTACTTC | CASSSGREVIDIQYF
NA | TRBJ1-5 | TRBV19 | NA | TGTGCCAGTAGTATCACGCCGGGCCATAGCAATCAGCCCCAGCATTTT | CASSITPGHSNQPQHF
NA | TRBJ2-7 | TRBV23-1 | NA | TGCGCCAGCAGTCAATACGAGCAGTACTTC | CASSQYEQYF
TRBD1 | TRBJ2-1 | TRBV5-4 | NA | TGTGCCAGCTATTACAGGGGACCAACGGGTGAGGTCTACAATGAGCAGTTCTTC | CASYYRGPTGEVYNEQFF
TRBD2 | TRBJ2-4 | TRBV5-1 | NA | TGCGCCAGCAGCTTGGGGCGGGAGGGGAACAAAAACATTCAGTACTTC | CASSLGREGNKNIQYF
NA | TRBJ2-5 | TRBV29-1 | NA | TGCAGCGTTGAGGTACAGGGTCTTCAAGAGACCCAGTACTTC | CSVEVQGLQETQYF
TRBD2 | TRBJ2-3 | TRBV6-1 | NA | TGTGCCAGCTCGGATAGCGGGCCCACAGATACGCAGTATTTT | CASSDSGPTDTQYF
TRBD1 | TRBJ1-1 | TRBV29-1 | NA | TGCAGCGTAGGGACCGGGACAGGGGGTATCGACACTGAAGCTTTCTTT | CSVGTGTGGIDTEAFF
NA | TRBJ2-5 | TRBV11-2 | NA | TGTGCCAGCAGCTTTCAGGGGGAGGGGCAAGAGACCCAGTACTTC | CASSFQGEGQETQYF
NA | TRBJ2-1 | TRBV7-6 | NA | TGTGCCAGCAGCTATCTGGGGCCTGAGCAGTTCTTC | CASSYLGPEQFF
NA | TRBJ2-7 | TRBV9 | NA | TGTGCCAGCAGCGCAGGGGGAGGGACTAGTGAGTATTTCGAGCAGTACTTC | CASSAGGGTSEYFEQYF
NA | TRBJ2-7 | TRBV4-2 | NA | TGTGCCAGCAGCCAAGATAAGAGGGGGGAGCAGTACTTC | CASSQDKRGEQYF
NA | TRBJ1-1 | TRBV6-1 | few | TGTGCCAGCACAAGGGGGAACACTGAAGCTTTCTTT | CASTRGNTEAFF
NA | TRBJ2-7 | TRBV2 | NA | TGTGCCAGAAGGGGGGGAGCCGGGAGGCAGTACTTC | CARRGGAGRQYF
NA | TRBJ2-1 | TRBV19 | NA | TGTGCCAGTAAGAACAGGGAGAACAATGAGCAGTTCTTC | CASKNRENNEQFF
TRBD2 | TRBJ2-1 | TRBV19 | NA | TGTGCCAGTAGTATAGCTTCCGGGACTAGCGGGAGGGCCGGTGAGCAGTTCTTC | CASSIASGTSGRAGEQFF
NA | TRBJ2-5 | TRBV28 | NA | TGTGCCAGCCGAGAAAGACTCGGCCAAGAGACCCAGTACTTC | CASRERLGQETQYF
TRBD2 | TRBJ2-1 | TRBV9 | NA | TGTGCCAGCAGCGCCCGACTACCGACTAGCGGGAGGGCCACTAGCTCCTACAATGAGCAGTTCTTC | CASSARLPTSGRATSSYNEQFF
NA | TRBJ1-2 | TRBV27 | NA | TGTGCCAGCAGTTTATACCCAGAGACCTATGGCTACACCTTC | CASSLYPETYGYTF
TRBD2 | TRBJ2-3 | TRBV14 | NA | TGTGCCAGCAGCCCTAACAGGGGGCGCTCCGAACTAGCGGGAGGGCCAGGTGATACGCAGTATTTT | CASSPNRGRSELAGGPGDTQYF
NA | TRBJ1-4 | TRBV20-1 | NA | TGCAGTGCTGGGTGGGGGCAGGGCCACTGTTTT | CSAGWGQGHCF
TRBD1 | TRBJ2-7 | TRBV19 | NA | TGTGCCAGTAGTCTAACCGGGACAGGCTACGAGCAGTACTTC | CASSLTGTGYEQYF